This T cell receptor (beta chain) was sequenced for a study of blood T cell repertoires in COVID-19 (dated by TCRdb to 2020 to 2021). For the study in its entirety: The collaborator samples originated in the United States, Italy and Spain and spanned the acute and convalescent phases of COVID-19. Subjects who had been exposed to COVID-19, were actively infected with it, or had recovered from it provided the deeply sampled blood TCRbeta repertoires that made up the dataset. Samples were obtained from the ongoing ImmuneRACE study (first 160 participants) and from 950 to 1,500 subjects provided by 6 global collaborators. A freely available public database, intended as a resource for researchers studying the immune response to SARS-CoV-2, is where the repertoires were released. The prospective study material was composed of cDNA or gDNA derived from T cells, B-cell-depleted T cells, or PBMCs. Where available, HLA class I and class II types were taken from metadata supplied by the sample provider and were not determined by assay-based typing. Nearly every sample came with metadata listing a de-identified subject ID, COVID-19 status, age in years and sex.

The immunoSEQ Assay, a bias-controlled multiplex PCR, was used to amplify TCRbeta CDR3 regions from genomic DNA. In the original analysis: The number of nucleated cells in each sample was estimated from the amplification of reference gene primers within the assay. To quantify the absolute abundance of each unique TCRbeta CDR3 rearrangement, sequence reads were collapsed and filtered. For each sample, productive Simpson clonality was calculated by taking the square root of Simpson's diversity index across productive rearrangements. TCRdb stores this immuneACCESS table with in-frame sequences only. Part of the clones is absent; in the studies checked, under half of the shortfall reflects unresolved V genes, and no reason is known for the rest. V, J and clone size were drawn from that table, and D and trimming were deduced from the DNA. The sample table lists under 450,000 clones, over 75% of them with a count of one. Roughly 1.4% of the sample is held by the ten biggest clonotypes.

In the case of this clone: The clone's antigen remains unknown. No base-level quality is on record; no much larger clone is a single base apart.

In the prospective study, participants were 18 to 89 years old, resided in approximately 22 geographic areas of the United States, and were enrolled through a virtual design. To assign participants to cohorts, the prospective study relied on clinical history that participants themselves reported in a screening survey and a study questionnaire. Recovered participants in ImmuneRACE Cohort 3 were defined as having two consecutive negative NP/OP PCR tests, clearance from a healthcare professional, or resolution of symptoms. Each participant in the prospective study had whole blood, serum and a nasopharyngeal or oropharyngeal swab collected by mobile phlebotomists. Prospective study participants could optionally give additional blood draws and questionnaires over an approximately 2-month period. Blood samples from the prospective study were shipped frozen or at room temperature prior to DNA extraction.

Overall results and qualifications from the work: Clinical and demographic metadata were provided uncurated, with the amount varying by source and participant.

From the cysteine through the phenylalanine, the CDR3 covers 14 amino acids. CDR3 DNA only is kept here, 42 bases in frame from base 1. Cut back by 3 bases and 4 bases, the V and J ends lie 12 bases apart. As encoded in the germline V gene (reference sequence), CDR1 is SEHNR while CDR2 is FQNEAQ. Sequencing was carried out using PBMCs or T cells enriched from blood (not recorded which). The V and J genes are TRBV7-9 and TRBJ1-1; the D region possibly corresponds to TRBD1 (5 bases align). The clonotype was recovered from a man between 25 and 39 years old who had recovered from COVID-19. The CDR3 has the sequence CASSFGGFRTEAFF. The nucleotides read TGTGCCAGCAGCTTCGGGGGGTTTCGCACTGAAGCTTTCTTT.